This T cell receptor (beta chain) was recorded in a study of blood T cell repertoires in COVID-19. Looking at the study overall: The samples span acute and convalescent COVID-19 from the United States, Italy and Spain.

CDR1 and CDR2 from the germline V gene are SGHKS and YYEKEE (reference sequence). The V gene lost 5 bases and the J gene lost 2 bases, with 8 bases spanning the gap. The CDR3 sequence is 12 residues long. The repertoire was sequenced with immunoSEQ multiplex PCR; TCRdb's copy has only in-frame clones and lacks some. Seen here are around 100,000 clones, about 90% observed once, and the top ten hold 6.5% to 8.5%. The chain employs TRBV5-5 and TRBJ2-7; D not resolved. What was sequenced was peripheral blood. The TCR originated in a man younger than 35 with COVID-19, enrolled during active disease. CDR3 sequence reads: CASRVAPYEQYF. In nucleotides, the CDR3 is TGTGCCAGCAGAGTGGCACCCTACGAGCAGTACTTC.